These T cell receptor beta chains were read from a single sample in a study of T cell responses to AZD1222 COVID-19 vaccine. Clones were read by immunoSEQ multiplex PCR, and TCRdb kept only the in-frame ones, dropping some. The sample shows about 66,000 clones, less than 90% of them seen only once. The material was peripheral blood, obtained on day 0 of AZD1222 vaccination. Every receptor here comes from an adult in good health. Both conserved end residues are part of each CDR3. Fields, in order: D gene, V gene, J gene, clone size, CDR3 DNA, CDR3 protein. D genes are given only for firm matches. Expanded clones get a size class; other rows say once, few or many, or leave the size out.

d_call: NA
v_call: TRBV6-4
j_call: TRBJ1-6
clone_size: NA
cdr3_nt: TGTGCCAGCAGTGAGGGGGAGTGGGATTCACCCCTCCACTTT
cdr3_aa: CASSEGEWDSPLHF

d_call: NA
v_call: TRBV19
j_call: TRBJ1-6
clone_size: NA
cdr3_nt: TGTGCCAGTAGTATCGCAGTCAGCTCCTATAATTCACCCCTCCACTTT
cdr3_aa: CASSIAVSSYNSPLHF

d_call: TRBD1
v_call: TRBV7-8
j_call: TRBJ2-4
clone_size: few
cdr3_nt: TGTGCCAGCAGCCCGGGACAGCTAAGGGAGTCGGCCAAAAACATTCAGTACTTC
cdr3_aa: CASSPGQLRESAKNIQYF

d_call: NA
v_call: TRBV5-6
j_call: TRBJ1-3
clone_size: NA
cdr3_nt: TGTGCCAGCAACGAGGGGTGGTCTGGAAACACCATATATTTT
cdr3_aa: CASNEGWSGNTIYF

d_call: NA
v_call: TRBV6-2/TRBV6-3
j_call: TRBJ2-1
clone_size: NA
cdr3_nt: TGTGCCAGCAGTTTCGCCGAGGGGGAGCAGTTCTTC
cdr3_aa: CASSFAEGEQFF

d_call: TRBD2
v_call: TRBV11-2
j_call: TRBJ2-1
clone_size: NA
cdr3_nt: TGTGCCAGCAGTCAATTAGGGCGGGGGGACAATGAGCAGTTCTTC
cdr3_aa: CASSQLGRGDNEQFF

d_call: NA
v_call: TRBV5-4
j_call: TRBJ1-2
clone_size: once
cdr3_nt: TGTGCCAGCAGTCTACAGGGATATTCAGATGGCTACACCTTC
cdr3_aa: CASSLQGYSDGYTF

d_call: NA
v_call: TRBV4-3
j_call: TRBJ1-4
clone_size: once
cdr3_nt: TGCGCCAGCAGCAATCAGGGGTATGAAAAACTGTTTTTT
cdr3_aa: CASSNQGYEKLFF

d_call: TRBD2
v_call: TRBV5-1
j_call: TRBJ2-1
clone_size: NA
cdr3_nt: TGCGCCAGCAGTCTGGGGGCGGGACTAGCTTACAATGAGCAGTTCTTC
cdr3_aa: CASSLGAGLAYNEQFF

d_call: TRBD2
v_call: TRBV7-2
j_call: TRBJ2-3
clone_size: NA
cdr3_nt: TGTGCCAGCAGCTTAGTCGCTAGCGGGGCGCGAGAGACGCAGTATTTT
cdr3_aa: CASSLVASGARETQYF

d_call: TRBD1
v_call: TRBV29-1
j_call: TRBJ1-5
clone_size: once
cdr3_nt: TGCAGCGTTGATCCAGGGACAGGGGGCTGTCAGCCCCAGCATTTT
cdr3_aa: CSVDPGTGGCQPQHF

d_call: TRBD1
v_call: TRBV7-2
j_call: TRBJ1-1
clone_size: NA
cdr3_nt: TGTGCCAGCAGCTACACGGGACAGGGGGAGGCTGAAGCTTTCTTT
cdr3_aa: CASSYTGQGEAEAFF

d_call: NA
v_call: TRBV6-5
j_call: TRBJ1-1
clone_size: few
cdr3_nt: TGTGCCAGCAGTTACTCGATCCCAGACGTAAACACTGAAGCTTTCTTT
cdr3_aa: CASSYSIPDVNTEAFF

d_call: NA
v_call: TRBV18
j_call: TRBJ2-5
clone_size: NA
cdr3_nt: TGTGCCAGCTCACCACCTGGACTTAGTGAAGCAGAGACCCAGTACTTC
cdr3_aa: CASSPPGLSEAETQYF

d_call: NA
v_call: TRBV7-2
j_call: TRBJ2-1
clone_size: few
cdr3_nt: TGTGCCAGCAGCTTAGCGTACGGGAGTGATGAGCAGTTCTTC
cdr3_aa: CASSLAYGSDEQFF

d_call: TRBD2
v_call: TRBV5-4
j_call: TRBJ2-7
clone_size: NA
cdr3_nt: TGTGCCAGCAGCCCTAGCGGGAAGAGCTCCTACGAGCAGTACTTC
cdr3_aa: CASSPSGKSSYEQYF

d_call: NA
v_call: TRBV10-3
j_call: TRBJ2-7
clone_size: NA
cdr3_nt: TGTGCCATCAGTGACAGCCTTGAGGAGCAGTACTTC
cdr3_aa: CAISDSLEEQYF

d_call: NA
v_call: TRBV11-2
j_call: TRBJ2-2
clone_size: NA
cdr3_nt: TGTGCCAGCAGCACCAGCACCGGGGAGCTGTTTTTT
cdr3_aa: CASSTSTGELFF

d_call: NA
v_call: TRBV19
j_call: TRBJ1-1
clone_size: NA
cdr3_nt: TGTGCCAGTACCGGGAAGCGGGGGGGCATGAACACTGAAGCTTTCTTT
cdr3_aa: CASTGKRGGMNTEAFF

d_call: NA
v_call: TRBV4-3
j_call: TRBJ1-3
clone_size: NA
cdr3_nt: TGCGCCAGCAGCCAAGATTCCGGGACAACTTACTCTGGAAACACCATATATTTT
cdr3_aa: CASSQDSGTTYSGNTIYF

d_call: NA
v_call: TRBV11-2
j_call: TRBJ1-2
clone_size: NA
cdr3_nt: TGTGCCAGCAGCCTCGGACAGAACTATGGCTACACCTTC
cdr3_aa: CASSLGQNYGYTF

d_call: NA
v_call: TRBV7-9
j_call: TRBJ1-1
clone_size: NA
cdr3_nt: TGTGCCAGCAGCCTAGCAAGGGGGGTGACTGAAGCTTTCTTT
cdr3_aa: CASSLARGVTEAFF

d_call: NA
v_call: TRBV5-1
j_call: TRBJ1-2
clone_size: NA
cdr3_nt: TGCGCCAGCAGCCCCAACAGGGATCTCTCCTCTGGCTACACCTTC
cdr3_aa: CASSPNRDLSSGYTF

d_call: NA
v_call: TRBV19
j_call: TRBJ1-5
clone_size: NA
cdr3_nt: TGTGCCAGTACCGATATAGACAGGAATCAGCCCCAGCATTTT
cdr3_aa: CASTDIDRNQPQHF

d_call: TRBD2
v_call: TRBV6-2/TRBV6-3
j_call: TRBJ2-3
clone_size: once
cdr3_nt: TGTGCCAGCAGTTACTCGACCCTCCCTAGCGGGTACCTCACAGATACGCAGTATTTT
cdr3_aa: CASSYSTLPSGYLTDTQYF

d_call: NA
v_call: TRBV15
j_call: TRBJ1-1
clone_size: NA
cdr3_nt: TGTGCCACCAGCAGTGGGACTCTGAACACTGAAGCTTTCTTT
cdr3_aa: CATSSGTLNTEAFF

d_call: TRBD1
v_call: TRBV4-3
j_call: TRBJ1-1
clone_size: NA
cdr3_nt: TGCGCCAGCAGCCAAGATTTAGGGGGCAGAAGGAAAGCTTTCTTT
cdr3_aa: CASSQDLGGRRKAFF

d_call: NA
v_call: TRBV7-2
j_call: TRBJ2-7
clone_size: NA
cdr3_nt: TGTGCCAGCAGCTTAGCCCTCGTTGGGGGCCTCTACGAGCAGTACTTC
cdr3_aa: CASSLALVGGLYEQYF

d_call: NA
v_call: TRBV28
j_call: TRBJ1-6
clone_size: few
cdr3_nt: TGTGCCAGCAGCAGGGTAGATAATTCACCCCTCCACTTT
cdr3_aa: CASSRVDNSPLHF

d_call: TRBD2
v_call: TRBV7-8
j_call: TRBJ2-1
clone_size: NA
cdr3_nt: TGTGCCAGCAGCTCACTGCCGCGGGGGGGTTACAATGAGCAGTTCTTC
cdr3_aa: CASSSLPRGGYNEQFF

d_call: NA
v_call: TRBV7-2
j_call: TRBJ2-5
clone_size: NA
cdr3_nt: TGTGCCAGCAGCCCGCACCACGGCGGGACCCAGTACTTC
cdr3_aa: CASSPHHGGTQYF

d_call: NA
v_call: TRBV19
j_call: TRBJ1-6
clone_size: NA
cdr3_nt: TGTGCCAGTAGTCCGGGACAACCTTATAATTCACCCCTCCACTTT
cdr3_aa: CASSPGQPYNSPLHF

d_call: NA
v_call: TRBV24-1
j_call: TRBJ2-7
clone_size: NA
cdr3_nt: TGTGCCACCAGTGATGGCTACGAGCAGTACTTC
cdr3_aa: CATSDGYEQYF

d_call: NA
v_call: TRBV2
j_call: TRBJ1-5
clone_size: NA
cdr3_nt: TGTGCCAGCAGTATTGGGGGGTTGCGCAATCAGCCCCAGCATTTT
cdr3_aa: CASSIGGLRNQPQHF

d_call: NA
v_call: TRBV30
j_call: TRBJ1-1
clone_size: NA
cdr3_nt: TGTGCCTGGGCCCTCTGGGGACGGGGTAAAAACACTGAAGCTTTCTTT
cdr3_aa: CAWALWGRGKNTEAFF

d_call: TRBD1
v_call: TRBV3-1/TRBV3-2
j_call: TRBJ2-7
clone_size: NA
cdr3_nt: TGTGCCAGCAGCCAAGGGGTATATGGGGGAGACAGGGGAACCTACGAGCAGTACTTC
cdr3_aa: CASSQGVYGGDRGTYEQYF

d_call: NA
v_call: TRBV19
j_call: TRBJ1-1
clone_size: NA
cdr3_nt: TGTGCCAGTAATACCGGCGTGGGGGCCGAAGCTTTCTTT
cdr3_aa: CASNTGVGAEAFF

d_call: TRBD1
v_call: TRBV25-1
j_call: TRBJ2-7
clone_size: once
cdr3_nt: TGTGCCAGCAGTGATTACCTCGGAGGGACAGGGGCCTACGAGCAGTACTTC
cdr3_aa: CASSDYLGGTGAYEQYF

d_call: TRBD1
v_call: TRBV12-3/TRBV12-4
j_call: TRBJ2-4
clone_size: once
cdr3_nt: TGTGCCAGCACCCCCCGACAGGGTTTCATTCAGTACTTC
cdr3_aa: CASTPRQGFIQYF

d_call: TRBD2
v_call: TRBV10-3
j_call: TRBJ2-3
clone_size: NA
cdr3_nt: TGTGCCATCTGTGAGCCGGGGCACGGCGGGGGGGCCTTAGATACGCAGTATTTT
cdr3_aa: CAICEPGHGGGALDTQYF

d_call: NA
v_call: TRBV18
j_call: TRBJ1-2
clone_size: NA
cdr3_nt: TGTGCCAGCTCACCGCGGGGGGCGCCAGGCTACACCTTC
cdr3_aa: CASSPRGAPGYTF

d_call: NA
v_call: TRBV19
j_call: TRBJ1-1
clone_size: NA
cdr3_nt: TGTGCCAGTAGTACTGCCCTTAACACTGAAGCTTTCTTT
cdr3_aa: CASSTALNTEAFF

d_call: TRBD1
v_call: TRBV3-1/TRBV3-2
j_call: TRBJ2-5
clone_size: NA
cdr3_nt: TGTGCCAGCAGCCAAGATTCGGGGACAGGGGTTTTGCAGACCCAGTACTTC
cdr3_aa: CASSQDSGTGVLQTQYF

d_call: NA
v_call: TRBV28
j_call: TRBJ1-6
clone_size: NA
cdr3_nt: TGTGCCAGCAGTTTGGGGGGGCATTATGAGTCACCCCTCCACTTT
cdr3_aa: CASSLGGHYESPLHF

d_call: NA
v_call: TRBV5-1
j_call: TRBJ2-5
clone_size: NA
cdr3_nt: TGCGCCAGCAGCCGGGACGGGGTGGGGACCCAGTACTTC
cdr3_aa: CASSRDGVGTQYF

d_call: NA
v_call: TRBV12-3/TRBV12-4
j_call: TRBJ2-3
clone_size: NA
cdr3_nt: TGTGCCAGCAGTTTAATAGGTGATACGCAGTATTTT
cdr3_aa: CASSLIGDTQYF

d_call: NA
v_call: TRBV5-8
j_call: TRBJ1-6
clone_size: NA
cdr3_nt: TGTGCCAGCAGCTTTGGGGGGGCACCATCACCCCTCCACTTT
cdr3_aa: CASSFGGAPSPLHF

d_call: TRBD1
v_call: TRBV18
j_call: TRBJ2-6
clone_size: NA
cdr3_nt: TGTGCCAGCTCACCCTCGGGGACAGGAGCTGGGGCCAACGTCCTGACTTTC
cdr3_aa: CASSPSGTGAGANVLTF

d_call: NA
v_call: TRBV23-1
j_call: TRBJ1-1
clone_size: once
cdr3_nt: TGCGCCAGCAGTCAAGATGGTCGGGGTCCTGAAGCTTTCTTT
cdr3_aa: CASSQDGRGPEAFF

d_call: TRBD1
v_call: TRBV5-1
j_call: TRBJ1-2
clone_size: NA
cdr3_nt: TGCGCCAGCAGCGCCACAGGGGGTGATGGCTACACCTTC
cdr3_aa: CASSATGGDGYTF

d_call: NA
v_call: TRBV6-1
j_call: TRBJ2-1
clone_size: NA
cdr3_nt: TGTGCCAGCAGTGACCCCGGACAGCCGAGCTCCTACAATGAGCAGTTCTTC
cdr3_aa: CASSDPGQPSSYNEQFF

d_call: NA
v_call: TRBV19
j_call: TRBJ1-1
clone_size: NA
cdr3_nt: TGTGCCAGTAGTACCGCAGGGGTGGGCACTGAAGCTTTCTTT
cdr3_aa: CASSTAGVGTEAFF

d_call: NA
v_call: TRBV12-5
j_call: TRBJ2-5
clone_size: NA
cdr3_nt: TGTGCTAGTGGTTTGGTACCATTCGGAGCGTACAACCAAGAGACCCAGTACTTC
cdr3_aa: CASGLVPFGAYNQETQYF

d_call: NA
v_call: TRBV7-9
j_call: TRBJ1-2
clone_size: NA
cdr3_nt: TGTGCCAGCAGCTTTGACAAGATTGGCACCTTC
cdr3_aa: CASSFDKIGTF

d_call: NA
v_call: TRBV7-9
j_call: TRBJ1-3
clone_size: NA
cdr3_nt: TGTGCCAGCAGCTTAGTCCAGATCGGAAACACCATATATTTT
cdr3_aa: CASSLVQIGNTIYF

d_call: NA
v_call: TRBV4-3
j_call: TRBJ1-6
clone_size: NA
cdr3_nt: TGCGCCAGCAGCCAAGAAAGGGGGACCAGGGCCCTCCACTTT
cdr3_aa: CASSQERGTRALHF